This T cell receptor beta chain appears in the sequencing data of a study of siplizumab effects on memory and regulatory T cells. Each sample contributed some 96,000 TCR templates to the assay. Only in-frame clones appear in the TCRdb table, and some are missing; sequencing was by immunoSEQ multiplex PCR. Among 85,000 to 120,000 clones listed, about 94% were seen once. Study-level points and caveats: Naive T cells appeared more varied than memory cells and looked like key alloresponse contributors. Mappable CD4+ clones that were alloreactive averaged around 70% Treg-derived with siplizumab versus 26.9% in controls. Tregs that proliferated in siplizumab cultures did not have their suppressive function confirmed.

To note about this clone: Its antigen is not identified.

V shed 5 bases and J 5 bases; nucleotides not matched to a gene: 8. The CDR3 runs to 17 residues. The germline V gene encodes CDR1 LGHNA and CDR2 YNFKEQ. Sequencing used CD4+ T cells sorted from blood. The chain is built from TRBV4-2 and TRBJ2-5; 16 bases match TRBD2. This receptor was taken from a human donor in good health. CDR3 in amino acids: CASSGGLAGGPGETQYF. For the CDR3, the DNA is TGTGCCAGCAGCGGGGGACTAGCGGGAGGGCCTGGGGAGACCCAGTACTTC.